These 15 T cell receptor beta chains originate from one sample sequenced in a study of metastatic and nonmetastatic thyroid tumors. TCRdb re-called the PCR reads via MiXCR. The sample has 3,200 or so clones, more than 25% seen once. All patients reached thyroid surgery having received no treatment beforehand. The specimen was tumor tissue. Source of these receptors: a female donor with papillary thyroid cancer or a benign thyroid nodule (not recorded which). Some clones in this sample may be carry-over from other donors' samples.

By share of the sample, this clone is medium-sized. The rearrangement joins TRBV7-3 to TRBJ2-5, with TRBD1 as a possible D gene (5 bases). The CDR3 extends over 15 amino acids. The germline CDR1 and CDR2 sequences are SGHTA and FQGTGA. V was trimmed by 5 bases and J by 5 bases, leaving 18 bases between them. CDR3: CASSVAGFSAETQYF. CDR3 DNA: TGTGCCAGCAGCGTCGCAGGGTTTTCGGCGGAGACCCAGTACTTC.

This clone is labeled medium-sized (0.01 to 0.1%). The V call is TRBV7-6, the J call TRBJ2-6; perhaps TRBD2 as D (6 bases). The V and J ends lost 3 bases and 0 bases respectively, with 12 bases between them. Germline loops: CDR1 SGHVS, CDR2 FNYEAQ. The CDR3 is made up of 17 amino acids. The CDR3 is CASSFGTEVSGANVLTF. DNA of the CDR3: TGTGCCAGCAGCTTCGGGACTGAAGTCTCTGGGGCCAACGTCCTGACTTTC.

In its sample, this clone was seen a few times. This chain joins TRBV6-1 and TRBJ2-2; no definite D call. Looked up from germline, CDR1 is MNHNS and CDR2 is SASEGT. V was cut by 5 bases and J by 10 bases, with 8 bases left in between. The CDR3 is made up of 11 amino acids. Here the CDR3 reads CASSITSELFF. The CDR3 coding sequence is TGTGCCAGCAGTATCACCTCGGAGCTGTTTTTT.

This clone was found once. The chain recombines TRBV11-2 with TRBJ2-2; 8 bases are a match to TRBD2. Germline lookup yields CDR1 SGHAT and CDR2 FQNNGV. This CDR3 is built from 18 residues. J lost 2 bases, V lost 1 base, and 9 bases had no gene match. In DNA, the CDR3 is TGTGCCAGCAGCTTAGTCCCTGCGGGAGGACTCAACACCGGGGAGCTGTTTTTT. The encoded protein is CASSLVPAGGLNTGELFF.

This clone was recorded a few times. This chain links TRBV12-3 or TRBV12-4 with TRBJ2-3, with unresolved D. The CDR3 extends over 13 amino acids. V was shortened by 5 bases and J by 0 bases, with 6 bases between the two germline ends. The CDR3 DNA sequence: TGTGCCAGCAGTCGATCTAGCACAGATACGCAGTATTTT. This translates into CASSRSSTDTQYF.

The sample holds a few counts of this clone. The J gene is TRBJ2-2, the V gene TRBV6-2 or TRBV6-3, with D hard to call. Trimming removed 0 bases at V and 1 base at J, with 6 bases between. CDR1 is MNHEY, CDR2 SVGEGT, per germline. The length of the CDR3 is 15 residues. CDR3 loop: CASSYSPGNTGELFF. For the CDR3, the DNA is TGTGCCAGCAGTTACTCCCCAGGGAACACCGGGGAGCTGTTTTTT.

CDR3: CASRGTGRNEQYF. CDR3 DNA sequence: TGTGCCAGCAGGGGGACAGGGCGGAACGAGCAGTACTTC. The chain couples TRBV2 to TRBJ2-7; 9 positions agree with TRBD1. Germline V gene data show CDR1 as SNHLY and CDR2 as FYNNEI. Unmatched junction bases numbered 5, after V lost 6 bases and J lost 5 bases. CDR3 length: 13 amino acids. The full variable domain, completed using reference TRBV2 and TRBJ2-7, is EPEVTQTPSHQVTQMGQEVILRCVPISNHLYFYWYRQILGQKVEFLVSFYNNEISEKSEIFDDQFSVERPDGSNFTLKIRSTKLEDSAMYFCASRGTGRNEQYFGPGTRLTVT.

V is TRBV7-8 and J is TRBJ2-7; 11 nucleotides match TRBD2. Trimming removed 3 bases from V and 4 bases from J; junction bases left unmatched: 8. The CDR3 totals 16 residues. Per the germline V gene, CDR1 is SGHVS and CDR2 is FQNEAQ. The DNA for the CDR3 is TGTGCCAGCAGCTTGGCCCTAGCGGGAGGAGGGTACGAGCAGTACTTC. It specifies CASSLALAGGGYEQYF.

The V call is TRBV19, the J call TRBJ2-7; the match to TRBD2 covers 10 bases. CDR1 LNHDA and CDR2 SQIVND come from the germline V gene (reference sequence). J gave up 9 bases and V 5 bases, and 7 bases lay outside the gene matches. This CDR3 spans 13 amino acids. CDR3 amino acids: CASSFALAGVQYF. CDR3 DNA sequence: TGTGCCAGTAGTTTCGCCCTAGCGGGAGTGCAGTACTTC.

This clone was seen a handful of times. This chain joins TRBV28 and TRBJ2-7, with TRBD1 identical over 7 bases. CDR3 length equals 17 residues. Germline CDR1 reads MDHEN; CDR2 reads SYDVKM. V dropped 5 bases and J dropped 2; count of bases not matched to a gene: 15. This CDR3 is CASSALLVRDRAYEQYF. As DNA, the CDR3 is TGTGCCAGCAGTGCCCTATTAGTCCGGGACAGAGCCTACGAGCAGTACTTC. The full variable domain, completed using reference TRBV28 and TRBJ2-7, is DVKVTQSSRYLVKRTGEKVFLECVQDMDHENMFWYRQDPGLGLRLIYFSYDVKMKEKGDIPEGYSVSREKKERFSLILESASTNQTSMYLCASSALLVRDRAYEQYFGPGTRLTVT.

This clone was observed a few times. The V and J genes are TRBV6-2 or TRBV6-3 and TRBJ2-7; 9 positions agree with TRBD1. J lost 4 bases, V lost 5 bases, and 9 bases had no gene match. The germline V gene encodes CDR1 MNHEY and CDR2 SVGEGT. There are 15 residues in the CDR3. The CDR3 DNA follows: TGTGCCAGCAGTCCAACCGGGACAGGGATATACGAGCAGTACTTC. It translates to CASSPTGTGIYEQYF.

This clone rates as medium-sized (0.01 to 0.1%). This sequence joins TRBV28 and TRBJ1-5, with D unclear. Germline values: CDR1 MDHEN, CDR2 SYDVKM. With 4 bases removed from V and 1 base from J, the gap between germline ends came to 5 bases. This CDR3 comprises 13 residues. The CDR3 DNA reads TGTGCCAGCAGTTCCCCCAGCAATCAGCCCCAGCATTTT. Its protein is CASSSPSNQPQHF.

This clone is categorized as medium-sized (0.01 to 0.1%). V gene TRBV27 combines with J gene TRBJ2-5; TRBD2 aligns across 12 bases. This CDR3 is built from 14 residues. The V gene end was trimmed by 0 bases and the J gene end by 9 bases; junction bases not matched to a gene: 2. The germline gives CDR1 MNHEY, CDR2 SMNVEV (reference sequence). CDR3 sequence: CASSLSLAGGAQYF. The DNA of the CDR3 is TGTGCCAGCAGTTTATCGCTAGCGGGAGGGGCCCAGTACTTC.

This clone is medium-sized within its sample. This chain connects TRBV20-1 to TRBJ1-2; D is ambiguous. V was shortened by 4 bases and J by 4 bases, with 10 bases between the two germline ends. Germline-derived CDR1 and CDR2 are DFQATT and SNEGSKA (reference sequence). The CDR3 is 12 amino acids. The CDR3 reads CSANEKAYGYTF. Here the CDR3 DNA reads TGCAGTGCTAATGAGAAAGCCTATGGCTACACCTTC.

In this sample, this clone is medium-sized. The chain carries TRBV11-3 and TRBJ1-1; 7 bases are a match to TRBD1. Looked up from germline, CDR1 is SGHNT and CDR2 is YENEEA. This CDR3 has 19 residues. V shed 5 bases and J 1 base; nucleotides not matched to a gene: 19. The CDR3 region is CASSGPSWQGVYTNTEAFF. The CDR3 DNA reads TGTGCCAGCAGCGGCCCCTCCTGGCAGGGGGTTTATACGAACACTGAAGCTTTCTTT.